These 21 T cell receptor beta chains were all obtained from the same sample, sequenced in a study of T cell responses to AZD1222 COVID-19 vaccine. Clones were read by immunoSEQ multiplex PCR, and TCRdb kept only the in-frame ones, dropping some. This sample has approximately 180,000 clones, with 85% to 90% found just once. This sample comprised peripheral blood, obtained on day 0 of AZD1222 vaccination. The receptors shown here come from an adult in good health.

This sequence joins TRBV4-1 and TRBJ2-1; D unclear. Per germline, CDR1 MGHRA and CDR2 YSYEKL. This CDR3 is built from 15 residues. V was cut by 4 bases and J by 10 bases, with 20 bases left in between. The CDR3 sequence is CASSPSESLFWEQFF. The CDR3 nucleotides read TGCGCCAGCAGCCCCTCGGAATCTCTTTTTTGGGAGCAGTTCTTC.

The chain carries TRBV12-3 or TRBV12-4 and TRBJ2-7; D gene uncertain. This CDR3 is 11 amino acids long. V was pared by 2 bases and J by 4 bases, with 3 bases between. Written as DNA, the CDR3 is TGTGCCAGCAGTTTACTTTACGAGCAGTACTTC. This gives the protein CASSLLYEQYF.

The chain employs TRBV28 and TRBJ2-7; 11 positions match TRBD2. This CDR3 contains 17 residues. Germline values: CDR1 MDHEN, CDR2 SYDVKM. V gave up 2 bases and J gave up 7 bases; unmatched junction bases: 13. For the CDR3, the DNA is TGTGCCAGCAGTTTAACGAAACTAGCGGGAGCTCTAGGGGAGCAGTACTTC. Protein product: CASSLTKLAGALGEQYF.

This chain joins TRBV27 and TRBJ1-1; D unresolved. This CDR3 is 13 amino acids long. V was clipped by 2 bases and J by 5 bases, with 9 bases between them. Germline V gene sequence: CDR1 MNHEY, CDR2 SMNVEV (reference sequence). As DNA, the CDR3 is TGTGCCAGCAGTTTAGAGGGCGCGACTGAAGCTTTCTTT. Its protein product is CASSLEGATEAFF.

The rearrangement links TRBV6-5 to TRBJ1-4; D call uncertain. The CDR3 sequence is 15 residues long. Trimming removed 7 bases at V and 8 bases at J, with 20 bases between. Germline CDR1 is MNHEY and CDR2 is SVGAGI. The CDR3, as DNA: TGTGCCAGCACCCTAAGCAGGTCCGTCGGGGAAAAACTGTTTTTT. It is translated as CASTLSRSVGEKLFF.

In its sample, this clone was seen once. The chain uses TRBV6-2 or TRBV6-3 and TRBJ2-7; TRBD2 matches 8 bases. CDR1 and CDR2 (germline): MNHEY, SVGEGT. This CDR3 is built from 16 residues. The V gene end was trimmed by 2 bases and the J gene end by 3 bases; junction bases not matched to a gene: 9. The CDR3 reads CASSYPRSGSFYEQYF. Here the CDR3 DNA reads TGTGCCAGCAGTTACCCCCGGAGCGGGAGCTTCTACGAGCAGTACTTC.

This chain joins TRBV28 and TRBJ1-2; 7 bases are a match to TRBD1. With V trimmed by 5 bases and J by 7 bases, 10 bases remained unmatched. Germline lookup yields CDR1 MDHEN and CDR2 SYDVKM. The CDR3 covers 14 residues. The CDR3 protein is CASSLRQGVGGYTF. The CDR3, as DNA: TGTGCCAGCAGTCTACGCCAGGGGGTAGGTGGCTACACCTTC.

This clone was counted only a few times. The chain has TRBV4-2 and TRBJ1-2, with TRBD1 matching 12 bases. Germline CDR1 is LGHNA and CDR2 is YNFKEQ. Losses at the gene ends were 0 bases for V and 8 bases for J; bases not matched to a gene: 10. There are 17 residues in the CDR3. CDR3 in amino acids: CASSQEPQGQGAQGYTF. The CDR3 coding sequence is TGTGCCAGCAGCCAAGAACCCCAGGGACAGGGGGCGCAAGGCTACACCTTC.

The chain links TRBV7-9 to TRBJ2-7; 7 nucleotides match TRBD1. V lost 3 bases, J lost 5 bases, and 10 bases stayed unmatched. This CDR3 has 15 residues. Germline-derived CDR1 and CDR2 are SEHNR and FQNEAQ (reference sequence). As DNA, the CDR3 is TGTGCCAGCAGCTTGTTAGGGACAGCCAGTGACGAGCAGTACTTC. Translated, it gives CASSLLGTASDEQYF.

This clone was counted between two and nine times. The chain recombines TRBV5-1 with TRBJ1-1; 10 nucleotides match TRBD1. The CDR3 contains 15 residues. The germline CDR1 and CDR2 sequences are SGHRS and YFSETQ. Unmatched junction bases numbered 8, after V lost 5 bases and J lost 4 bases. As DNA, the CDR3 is TGCGCCAGCAGTCTTGGGACAGGGGAAAGCACTGAAGCTTTCTTT. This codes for CASSLGTGESTEAFF.

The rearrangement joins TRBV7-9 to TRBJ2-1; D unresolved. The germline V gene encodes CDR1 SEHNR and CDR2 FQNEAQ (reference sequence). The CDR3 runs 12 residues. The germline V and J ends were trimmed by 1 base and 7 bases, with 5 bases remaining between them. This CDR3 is CASSLERNEQFF. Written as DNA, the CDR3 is TGTGCCAGCAGCTTAGAACGGAATGAGCAGTTCTTC.

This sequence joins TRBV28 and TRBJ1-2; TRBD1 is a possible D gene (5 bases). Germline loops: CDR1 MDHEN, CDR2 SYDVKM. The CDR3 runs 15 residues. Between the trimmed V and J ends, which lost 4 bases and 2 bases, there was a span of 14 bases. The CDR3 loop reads CASSSHQGFNYGYTF. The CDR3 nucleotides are TGTGCCAGCAGTTCTCATCAGGGTTTCAACTATGGCTACACCTTC.

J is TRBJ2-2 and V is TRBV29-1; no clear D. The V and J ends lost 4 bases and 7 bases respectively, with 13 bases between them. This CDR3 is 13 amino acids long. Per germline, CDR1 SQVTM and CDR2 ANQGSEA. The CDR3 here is CSVGWLDGGELFF. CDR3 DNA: TGCAGCGTTGGCTGGCTAGATGGCGGGGAGCTGTTTTTT.

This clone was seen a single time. The CDR3 loop is CASSIASGSSIREQFF. In DNA, the CDR3 is TGTGCCAGTAGTATAGCTAGCGGTTCTTCAATCAGAGAGCAGTTCTTC. This sequence joins TRBV19 and TRBJ2-1, with TRBD2 identical over 7 bases. Trimming took 1 base from V and 10 from J; bases not matched to a gene: 13. The CDR3 has 16 amino acids. Germline V CDR1 and CDR2: LNHDA, SQIVND (reference sequence).

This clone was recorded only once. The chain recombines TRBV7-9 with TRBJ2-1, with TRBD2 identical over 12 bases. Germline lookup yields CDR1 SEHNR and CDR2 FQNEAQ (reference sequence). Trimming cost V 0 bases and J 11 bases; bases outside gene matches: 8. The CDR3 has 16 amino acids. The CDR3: CASSLAGSSGRDQQFF. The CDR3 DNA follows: TGTGCCAGCAGCTTAGCAGGGTCTAGCGGGAGGGATCAGCAGTTCTTC.

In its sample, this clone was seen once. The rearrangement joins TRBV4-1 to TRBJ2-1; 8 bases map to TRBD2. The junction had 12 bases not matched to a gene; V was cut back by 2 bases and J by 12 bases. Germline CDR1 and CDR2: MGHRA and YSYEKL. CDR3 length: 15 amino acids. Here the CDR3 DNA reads TGCGCCAGCAGCCAACCAGCGGGAGCCATGGCTAGGCAGTTCTTC. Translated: CASSQPAGAMARQFF.

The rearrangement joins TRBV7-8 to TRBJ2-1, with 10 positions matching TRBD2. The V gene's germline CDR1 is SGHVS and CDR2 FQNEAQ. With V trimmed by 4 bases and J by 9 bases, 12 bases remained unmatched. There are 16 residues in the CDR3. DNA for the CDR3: TGTGCCAGCAGCTCAAAGGCTAGCGGGAGTTTTAGTGAGCAGTTCTTC. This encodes CASSSKASGSFSEQFF.

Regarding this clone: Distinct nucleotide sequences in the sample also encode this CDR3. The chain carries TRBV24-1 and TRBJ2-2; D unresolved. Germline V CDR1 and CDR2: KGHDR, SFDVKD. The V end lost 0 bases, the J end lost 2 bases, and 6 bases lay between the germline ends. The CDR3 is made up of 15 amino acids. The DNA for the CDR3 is TGTGCCACCAGTGATTTGTTGTTAAACACCGGGGAGCTGTTTTTT. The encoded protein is CATSDLLLNTGELFF.

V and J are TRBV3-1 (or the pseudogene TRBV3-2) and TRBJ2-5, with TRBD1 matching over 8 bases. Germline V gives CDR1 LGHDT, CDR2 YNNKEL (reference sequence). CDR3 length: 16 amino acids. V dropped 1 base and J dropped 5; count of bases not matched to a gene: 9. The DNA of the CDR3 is TGTGCCAGCAGCCAAGCGGGGACAGGTGGTAGGGAGACCCAGTACTTC. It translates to CASSQAGTGGRETQYF.

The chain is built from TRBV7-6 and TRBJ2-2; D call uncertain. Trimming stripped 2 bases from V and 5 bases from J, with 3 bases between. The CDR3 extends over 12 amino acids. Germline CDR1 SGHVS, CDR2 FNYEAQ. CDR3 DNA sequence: TGTGCCAGCAGCTTATCAACCGGGGAGCTGTTTTTT. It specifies CASSLSTGELFF.

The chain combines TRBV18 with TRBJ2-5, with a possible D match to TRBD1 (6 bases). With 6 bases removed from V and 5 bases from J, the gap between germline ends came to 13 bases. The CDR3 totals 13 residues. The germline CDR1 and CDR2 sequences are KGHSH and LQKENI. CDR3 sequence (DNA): TGTGCCAGCTCGCAGGGGACCGGGGAGACCCAGTACTTC. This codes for CASSQGTGETQYF.